Listed below are T cell receptor beta chains from one sample, sequenced in a study of T cells in localized non-small cell lung cancer. Clones were sequenced by immunoSEQ multiplex PCR, and TCRdb holds only the in-frame ones, with some missing. The sample yields over 40,000 clones, approximately 80% seen once. Source: peripheral blood mononuclear cells, taken before any cancer treatment. These receptors were obtained from a man aged 35 to 70 with stage III lung adenocarcinoma. CDR3s include the opening cysteine and the closing phenylalanine or tryptophan. A D gene is named only where the DNA matches it firmly. Clone size is stated in some rows and not others, as once, few, many or a class when expanded.

clone_size: .
j_call: TRBJ2-5
d_call: .
v_call: TRBV7-2
cdr3_nt: TGTGCCAGCAGCCCAGGGCCAGCGGTACAAGAGACCCAGTACTTC
cdr3_aa: CASSPGPAVQETQYF

clone_size: .
j_call: TRBJ2-3
d_call: TRBD2
v_call: TRBV25-1
cdr3_nt: TGTGCCAGCAGTCAGCCGGCGGGGGGTAAAGATACGCAGTATTTT
cdr3_aa: CASSQPAGGKDTQYF

clone_size: .
j_call: TRBJ1-2
d_call: .
v_call: TRBV4-1
cdr3_nt: TGCGCCAGCAGCAAGCCGACAGGAAGAAACTATGGCTACACCTTC
cdr3_aa: CASSKPTGRNYGYTF

clone_size: .
j_call: TRBJ2-3
d_call: .
v_call: TRBV4-2
cdr3_nt: TGTGCCAGCAGCCTTGTCGGCCTAGCCGCCGATACGCAGTATTTT
cdr3_aa: CASSLVGLAADTQYF

clone_size: .
j_call: TRBJ2-7
d_call: TRBD1
v_call: TRBV10-2
cdr3_nt: TGCGCCAGCACTGGGACAGGGGCTCAATACGAGCAGTACTTC
cdr3_aa: CASTGTGAQYEQYF

clone_size: .
j_call: TRBJ2-3
d_call: .
v_call: TRBV11-2
cdr3_nt: TGTGCCAGCAGCCCCGATATAAGGAGAATGCAGTATTTT
cdr3_aa: CASSPDIRRMQYF

clone_size: once
j_call: TRBJ2-7
d_call: .
v_call: TRBV10-3
cdr3_nt: TGTGCCATCAGTGTGACGGCAGGGGAATCCGCCGAGCAGTACTTC
cdr3_aa: CAISVTAGESAEQYF

clone_size: .
j_call: TRBJ2-7
d_call: .
v_call: TRBV5-1
cdr3_nt: TGCGCCAGCAGCTCGGGGGGCCGGAGCTCCTACGAGCAGTACTTC
cdr3_aa: CASSSGGRSSYEQYF

clone_size: .
j_call: TRBJ1-1
d_call: .
v_call: TRBV10-3
cdr3_nt: TGTGCCATCAGGCCTGAACAGTCTAACACTGAAGCTTTCTTT
cdr3_aa: CAIRPEQSNTEAFF

clone_size: .
j_call: TRBJ1-2
d_call: .
v_call: TRBV9
cdr3_nt: TGTGCCAGCAGCGCAGGGGTTAATCCGTTAGGCTATGGCTACACCTTC
cdr3_aa: CASSAGVNPLGYGYTF

clone_size: .
j_call: TRBJ2-1
d_call: TRBD2
v_call: TRBV10-3
cdr3_nt: TGTGCCACTAGCGGGGGCAAAAGTGAGCAGTTCTTC
cdr3_aa: CATSGGKSEQFF

clone_size: .
j_call: TRBJ2-5
d_call: .
v_call: TRBV29-1
cdr3_nt: TGCAGCGTTGAGGTGGGAGGGGGCCGTAAGACCCAGTACTTC
cdr3_aa: CSVEVGGGRKTQYF

clone_size: once
j_call: TRBJ1-1
d_call: .
v_call: TRBV6-5
cdr3_nt: TGTGCCAGCAGCCTCCGGGGGAACACTGAAGCTTTCTTT
cdr3_aa: CASSLRGNTEAFF

clone_size: .
j_call: TRBJ1-2
d_call: .
v_call: TRBV7-8
cdr3_nt: TGTGCCAGCAGCTCCCAGGAAGGGACTGTCTATGGCTACACCTTC
cdr3_aa: CASSSQEGTVYGYTF

clone_size: .
j_call: TRBJ1-5
d_call: .
v_call: TRBV19
cdr3_nt: TGTGCCAGTAGTCTTCCCGGGCTCCTTAGGCCCCAGCATTTT
cdr3_aa: CASSLPGLLRPQHF

clone_size: .
j_call: TRBJ1-3
d_call: .
v_call: TRBV5-1
cdr3_nt: TGCGCCAGCAGCTTGGCCCTCACTTCTGGAAACACCATATATTTT
cdr3_aa: CASSLALTSGNTIYF

clone_size: .
j_call: TRBJ2-5
d_call: .
v_call: TRBV7-2
cdr3_nt: TGTGCCAGCAGCCTGGGGGCTAGCCGGGAGACCCAGTACTTC
cdr3_aa: CASSLGASRETQYF

clone_size: .
j_call: TRBJ1-2
d_call: TRBD1
v_call: TRBV29-1
cdr3_nt: TGCAGCGTTGAGAACCGGGACAGAGGCGGCTACACCTTC
cdr3_aa: CSVENRDRGGYTF

clone_size: .
j_call: TRBJ2-7
d_call: .
v_call: TRBV7-2
cdr3_nt: TGTGCCAGCAGCTCACCACCAAGGGGAGAATACGAGCAGTACTTC
cdr3_aa: CASSSPPRGEYEQYF

clone_size: .
j_call: TRBJ2-1
d_call: .
v_call: TRBV2
cdr3_nt: TGTGCCAGCAGTGAACTTGAACAGTCTCAGTTCTTC
cdr3_aa: CASSELEQSQFF

clone_size: .
j_call: TRBJ2-7
d_call: TRBD1
v_call: TRBV19
cdr3_nt: TGTGCCACCCGGGCAGGGGGTAGCTCCTACGAGCAGTACTTC
cdr3_aa: CATRAGGSSYEQYF

clone_size: .
j_call: TRBJ2-3
d_call: TRBD1
v_call: TRBV29-1
cdr3_nt: TGCAGCGTTGAAGATGTGGACAGGGGGAGGACAGATACGCAGTATTTT
cdr3_aa: CSVEDVDRGRTDTQYF